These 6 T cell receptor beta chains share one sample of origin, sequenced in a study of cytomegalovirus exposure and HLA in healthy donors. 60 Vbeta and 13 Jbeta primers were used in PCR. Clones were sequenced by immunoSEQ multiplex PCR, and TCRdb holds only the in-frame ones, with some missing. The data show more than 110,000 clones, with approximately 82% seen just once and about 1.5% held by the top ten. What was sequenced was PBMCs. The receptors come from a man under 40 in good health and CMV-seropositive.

The CDR3 protein is CASSAGQMNTEAFF. The CDR3 DNA reads TGTGCCAGCAGCGCGGGACAGATGAACACTGAAGCTTTCTTT. J is TRBJ1-1 and V is TRBV7-3; 7 bases match TRBD1. The CDR3 has 14 amino acids. V shed 5 bases, J shed 0 bases, and the junction held 3 bases outside the gene matches. Germline V CDR1 and CDR2: SGHTA, FQGTGA.

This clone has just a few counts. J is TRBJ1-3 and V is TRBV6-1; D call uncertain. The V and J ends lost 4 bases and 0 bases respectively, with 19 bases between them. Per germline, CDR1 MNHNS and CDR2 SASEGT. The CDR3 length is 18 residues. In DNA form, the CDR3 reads TGTGCCAGCAGTGCGCGGAGGACGGTTGGAAGCTCTGGAAACACCATATATTTT. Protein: CASSARRTVGSSGNTIYF.

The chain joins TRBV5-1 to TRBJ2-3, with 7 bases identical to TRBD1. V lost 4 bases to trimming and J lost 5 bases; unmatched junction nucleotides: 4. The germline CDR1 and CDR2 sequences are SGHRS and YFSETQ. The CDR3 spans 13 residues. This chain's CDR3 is CASSPGTVDTQYF. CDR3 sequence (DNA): TGCGCCAGCAGCCCCGGGACAGTAGATACGCAGTATTTT. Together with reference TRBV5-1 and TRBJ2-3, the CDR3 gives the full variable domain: KAGVTQTPRYLIKTRGQQVTLSCSPISGHRSVSWYQQTPGQGLQFLFEYFSETQRNKGNFPGRFSGRQFSNSRSEMNVSTLELGDSALYLCASSPGTVDTQYFGPGTRLTVL.

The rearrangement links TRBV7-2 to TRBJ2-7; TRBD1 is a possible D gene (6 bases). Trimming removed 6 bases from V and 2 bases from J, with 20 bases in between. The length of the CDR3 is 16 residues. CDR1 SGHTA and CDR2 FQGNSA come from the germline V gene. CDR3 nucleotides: TGTGCCAGCAGTTCACAGGGAGCCCCGACGGCCTACGAGCAGTACTTC. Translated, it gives CASSSQGAPTAYEQYF. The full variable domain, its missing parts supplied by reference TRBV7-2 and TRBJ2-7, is GAGVSQSPSNKVTEKGKDVELRCDPISGHTALYWYRQSLGQGLEFLIYFQGNSAPDKSGLPSDRFSAERTGGSVSTLTIQRTQQEDSAVYLCASSSQGAPTAYEQYFGPGTRLTVT.

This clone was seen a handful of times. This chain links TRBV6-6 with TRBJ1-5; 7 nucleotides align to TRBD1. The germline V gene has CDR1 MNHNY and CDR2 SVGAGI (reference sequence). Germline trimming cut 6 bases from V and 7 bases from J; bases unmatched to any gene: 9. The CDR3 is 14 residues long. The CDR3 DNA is TGTGCCAGCAGAACGACAGGGACGGGACAGCCCCAGCATTTT. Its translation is CASRTTGTGQPQHF.

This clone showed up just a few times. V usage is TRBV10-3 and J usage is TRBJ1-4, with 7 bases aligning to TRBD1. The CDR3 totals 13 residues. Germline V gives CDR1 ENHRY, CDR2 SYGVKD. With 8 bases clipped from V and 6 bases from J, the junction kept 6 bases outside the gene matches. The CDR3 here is CAIGQGGDEKLFF. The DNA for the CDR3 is TGTGCCATCGGCCAGGGGGGAGATGAAAAACTGTTTTTT.